This T cell receptor (beta chain) was retrieved from a study of blood T cell repertoires in COVID-19. Study in general: The origin of the acute and convalescent COVID-19 samples was the United States, Italy and Spain. T cells, B-cell-depleted T cells, or PBMCs provided the cDNA or gDNA that served as material.

The length of the CDR3 is 13 residues. CDR1 and CDR2 from the germline V gene are SGHRS and YFSETQ. After removal of 3 bases from V and 4 bases from J, the junction contained 3 bases not matched to a gene. Original processing notes: Nucleated cell counts were estimated from reference gene primer amplification. Using immunoSEQ multiplex PCR, the repertoire was profiled, and TCRdb retains in-frame clones only, with some absent. That table is the source of V, J and clone size, and D and trimming were worked out from the DNA. Altogether about 160,000 clones are present, about 80% being singletons, with the ten largest covering under 15%.

The TCR originated in a man in his sixties or seventies who had recovered from COVID-19. The chain links TRBV5-1 to TRBJ1-2; 7 nucleotides line up with TRBD1. Source material: peripheral blood. The CDR3 DNA sequence: TGCGCCAGCAGCTGGGACAGAACCTATGGCTACACCTTC. The encoded protein is CASSWDRTYGYTF.